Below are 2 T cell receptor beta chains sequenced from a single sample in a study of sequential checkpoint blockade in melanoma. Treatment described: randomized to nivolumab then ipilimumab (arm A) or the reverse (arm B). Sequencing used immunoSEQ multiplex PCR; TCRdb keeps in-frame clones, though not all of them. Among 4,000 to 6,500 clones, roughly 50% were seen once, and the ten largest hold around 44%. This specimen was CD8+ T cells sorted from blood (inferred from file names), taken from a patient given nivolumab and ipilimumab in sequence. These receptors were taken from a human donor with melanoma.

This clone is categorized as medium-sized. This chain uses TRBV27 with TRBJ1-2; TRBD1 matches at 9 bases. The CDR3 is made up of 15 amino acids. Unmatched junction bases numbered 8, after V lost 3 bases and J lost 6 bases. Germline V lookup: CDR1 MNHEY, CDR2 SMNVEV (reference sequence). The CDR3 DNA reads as TGTGCCAGCAGTTTCGAGGGGACAGGGAGGAATGGCTACACCTTC. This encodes CASSFEGTGRNGYTF.

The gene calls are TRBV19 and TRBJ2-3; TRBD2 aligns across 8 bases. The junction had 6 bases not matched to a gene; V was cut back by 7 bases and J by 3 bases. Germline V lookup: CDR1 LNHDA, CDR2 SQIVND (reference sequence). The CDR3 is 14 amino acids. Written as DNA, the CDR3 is TGTGCCAGTAATGACGGGGGGGCTACAGATACGCAGTATTTT. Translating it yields CASNDGGATDTQYF.